This T cell receptor (beta chain) came from a study of cytomegalovirus exposure and HLA in healthy donors. Per germline, CDR1 GTSNPN and CDR2 SVGIG (reference sequence). The CDR3 sequence is 11 residues long. The V end lost 5 bases, the J end lost 8 bases, and 12 bases lay between the germline ends. The study, taken as a whole, reports: Rarity held for most TCR sequences, but there were some public TCRs that occurred in many donors. First-cohort TCR clusters tended to co-occur in the roughly 130 validation repertoires, a later analysis found.

This clone was found a few times. Antigen: not known. Repertoires were generated with immunoSEQ multiplex PCR, while TCRdb's copy carries only in-frame clones and drops some. The table has about 180,000 clones, approximately 81% seen once. This receptor was obtained from a young man in good health and CMV-seropositive. V is TRBV30 and J is TRBJ1-2; the D is unclear. The sequenced sample consisted of PBMCs. The CDR3: CAWEGSSGYTF. CDR3 DNA: TGTGCCTGGGAGGGTTCGAGCGGCTACACCTTC.